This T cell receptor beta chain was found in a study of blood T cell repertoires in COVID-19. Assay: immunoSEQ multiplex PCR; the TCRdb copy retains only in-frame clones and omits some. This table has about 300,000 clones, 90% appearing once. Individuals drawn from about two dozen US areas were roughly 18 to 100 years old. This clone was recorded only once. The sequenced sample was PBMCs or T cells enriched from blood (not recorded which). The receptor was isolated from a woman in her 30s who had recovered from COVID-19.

The CDR3 DNA is TGCGCCAGCAGCGTCGAAGGGGCAACTAATGAAAAACTGTTTTTT. Translated, it gives CASSVEGATNEKLFF. This rearrangement joins TRBV5-1 to TRBJ1-4; tentatively, D is TRBD1 (5 bases). Germline CDR1 SGHRS, CDR2 YFSETQ. The CDR3 is 15 residues long. Trimming stripped 4 bases from V and 0 bases from J, with 10 bases between.